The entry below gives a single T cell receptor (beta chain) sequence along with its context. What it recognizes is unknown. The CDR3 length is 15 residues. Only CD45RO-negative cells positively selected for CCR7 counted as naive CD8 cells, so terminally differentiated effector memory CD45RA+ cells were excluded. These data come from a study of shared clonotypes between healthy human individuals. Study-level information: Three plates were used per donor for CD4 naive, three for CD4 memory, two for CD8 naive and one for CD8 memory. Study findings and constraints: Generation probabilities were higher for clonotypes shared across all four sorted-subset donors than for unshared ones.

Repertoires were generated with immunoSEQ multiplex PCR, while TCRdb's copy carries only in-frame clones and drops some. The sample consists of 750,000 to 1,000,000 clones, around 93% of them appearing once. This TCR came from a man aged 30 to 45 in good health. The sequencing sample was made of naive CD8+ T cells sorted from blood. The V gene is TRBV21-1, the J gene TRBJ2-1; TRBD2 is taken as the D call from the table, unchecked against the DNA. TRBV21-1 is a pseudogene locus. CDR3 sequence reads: CASSKTSGRSNEQFF. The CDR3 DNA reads TGTGCCAGCAGCAAAACTAGCGGGAGATCGAATGAGCAGTTCTTC.